Only a few counts were recorded for the clone carrying this TCR beta chain. The target antigen is unknown. This record belongs to a study of T-cell reconstitution after alpha-beta-depleted transplantation in children. Study results and limitations: One year after transplant, T-cell counts and diversity came mostly from newly produced T cells. Reports say that about two months after transplant, the alpha-beta T cells came out of several hundred graft clones that had expanded. Several patients had high TCRbeta diversity at day 60; it came from surviving recipient T cells and thymic progenitors.

Molecular barcoding with unique molecular identifiers was used for the TCRbeta library. TCRdb redid the calling of the PCR reads with MiXCR, one entry per CDR3 protein. The sample has more than 200,000 distinct CDR3 sequences, over 15% seen once. This CDR3 region has 14 residues. Looked up from germline, CDR1 is MNHNS and CDR2 is SASEGT. V was clipped by 6 bases and J by 5 bases; unmatched bases: 7. The J gene is TRBJ1-2, the V gene TRBV6-1, with 9 bases fitting TRBD1. The sequences come from PBMCs, mostly from graft donor cells, collected 360 days after TCRalphabeta/CD19-depleted stem cell transplant. The sequence was collected from a male patient aged 2-10 years who had a stem cell transplant for acute lymphoblastic leukemia, so the T cells may come from the graft donor. CDR3 amino acids: CASRDRDRVYGYTF. In DNA form, the CDR3 reads TGTGCCAGCAGAGACCGGGACAGGGTTTATGGCTACACCTTC.